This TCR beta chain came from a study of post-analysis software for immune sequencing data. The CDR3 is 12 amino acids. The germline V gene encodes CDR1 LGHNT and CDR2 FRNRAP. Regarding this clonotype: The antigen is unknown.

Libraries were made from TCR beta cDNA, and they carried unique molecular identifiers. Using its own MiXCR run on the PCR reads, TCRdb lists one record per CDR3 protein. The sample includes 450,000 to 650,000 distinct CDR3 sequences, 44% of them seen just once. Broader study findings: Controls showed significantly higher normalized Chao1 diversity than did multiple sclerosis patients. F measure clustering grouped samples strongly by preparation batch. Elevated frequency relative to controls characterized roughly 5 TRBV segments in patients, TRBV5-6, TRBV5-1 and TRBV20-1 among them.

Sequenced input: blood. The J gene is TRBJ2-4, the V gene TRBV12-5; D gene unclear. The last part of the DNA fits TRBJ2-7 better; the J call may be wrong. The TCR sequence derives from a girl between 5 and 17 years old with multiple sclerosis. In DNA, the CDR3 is TGTGCTAGTGGTCTTTCGGTCGACGAGCAGTACTTC. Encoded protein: CASGLSVDEQYF.